This T cell receptor (beta chain) appears in the sequencing data of a study of shared clonotypes between healthy human individuals. Splitting of each subset's genomic DNA was done evenly across several immunoSEQ plates. Sequencing was performed with immunoSEQ multiplex PCR; in TCRdb, only in-frame clones are kept and a portion is missing. The sample has about 610,000 clones, approximately 97% seen once; the top ten hold approximately 0.057%. Negatively enriched CD4+ T cells were divided by CD45RA into naive and memory. The TCR comes from a woman between 25 and 40 years old in good health. The sample taken for sequencing was naive CD4+ T cells sorted from blood. As to subset: CD45RA+ positively selected.

The CDR3 DNA follows: TGTGCCAGCAGTAGCCACGGGACAGGAGTTCGGGAGCAGTACTTC. Translating it yields CASSSHGTGVREQYF. This sequence joins TRBV27 and TRBJ2-7; 8 bases map to TRBD1. Germline CDR1 reads MNHEY; CDR2 reads SMNVEV (reference sequence). The CDR3 is 15 residues long. V gave up 5 bases and J gave up 7 bases; unmatched junction bases: 13.